These 13 T cell receptor beta chains were all obtained from the same sample, sequenced in a study of blood T cell repertoires in COVID-19 (dated by TCRdb to 2020 to 2021). Library method: the immunoSEQ multiplex PCR assay. Held by TCRdb, this immuneACCESS table contains in-frame sequences only and omits some clones. Under half of the omission traces to an unresolved V gene where checked; the cause of the rest is unknown. The sample contains a few hundred thousand clones, roughly 85% of them found a single time. The ten largest clones capture roughly 2.3% of the sample. Sequenced input: PBMCs or T cells enriched from blood (not recorded which). These receptors originate from a man aged 25-40 years who had recovered from COVID-19.

The rearrangement links TRBV13 to TRBJ2-3, with 10 bases that match TRBD2. CDR3 length: 16 amino acids. Germline CDR1 is PRHDT and CDR2 is FYEKMQ (reference sequence). The V gene end was trimmed by 5 bases and the J gene end by 6 bases; junction bases not matched to a gene: 11. The CDR3 loop reads CASSPSRSGGTDTQYF. The CDR3 DNA follows: TGTGCCAGCAGCCCATCCCGTAGCGGGGGGACTGATACGCAGTATTTT.

Turning to this clone: Other DNA sequences in the sample encode the same CDR3. The chain has TRBV30 and TRBJ2-2; D perhaps matches TRBD1 (6 bases). V was clipped by 4 bases and J by 5 bases, with 11 bases between them. The germline CDR1 and CDR2 sequences are GTSNPN and SVGIG (reference sequence). The CDR3 is made up of 13 amino acids. CDR3 residues: CAWKVRGTGELFF. The CDR3 nucleotides read TGTGCCTGGAAAGTGAGGGGGACCGGGGAGCTGTTTTTT.

Only a few counts were recorded for this clone. V usage is TRBV6-5 and J usage is TRBJ1-2; the match to TRBD1 covers 11 bases. Trimming at V came to 8 bases and at J to 6 bases, leaving 5 bases not matched to a gene. This CDR3 comprises 13 residues. Germline V lookup: CDR1 MNHEY, CDR2 SVGAGI. The DNA of the CDR3 is TGTGCCAGCGGCGGACAGGGGGCGAATGGCTACACCTTC. The encoded protein is CASGGQGANGYTF.

V usage is TRBV4-2 and J usage is TRBJ2-3, with 7 bases that match TRBD1. V gave up 6 bases and J gave up 4 bases; unmatched junction bases: 10. The CDR3 is 15 residues long. Germline V gives CDR1 LGHNA, CDR2 YNFKEQ. The DNA of the CDR3 is TGTGCCAGCAGGCCAGGGGGTCAGGGGTCAGATACGCAGTATTTT. It is translated as CASRPGGQGSDTQYF.

A word on this clone: The junction shows a germline mismatch at one end, possibly a read error. The rearrangement uses TRBV5-1 and TRBJ2-1; 9 nucleotides line up with TRBD2. Germline V gene sequence: CDR1 SGHRS, CDR2 YFSETQ. The CDR3 has 15 residues. CDR3 sequence (DNA): TGCGCCAGCAGCTTCGGCGGGGGGGCCTATAATGAGCAGTTCTTC. Translated: CASSFGGGAYNEQFF.

V usage is TRBV6-2 or TRBV6-3 and J usage is TRBJ2-7, with a weak D call TRBD1 (7 bases). The germline gives CDR1 MNHEY, CDR2 SVGEGT. The CDR3 extends over 16 amino acids. V was cut by 2 bases and J by 0 bases, with 14 bases left in between. The CDR3 reads CASSYGGGVLSYEQYF. The DNA of the CDR3 is TGTGCCAGCAGTTACGGAGGGGGCGTTCTCTCCTACGAGCAGTACTTC.

The rearrangement uses TRBV19 and TRBJ1-6; 8 nucleotides match TRBD1. The germline V gene has CDR1 LNHDA and CDR2 SQIVND (reference sequence). J lost 5 bases, V lost 5 bases, and 11 bases had no gene match. CDR3 length: 17 amino acids. This chain's CDR3 is CASSVRQGSGNNSPLHF. As DNA, the CDR3 is TGTGCCAGTAGTGTAAGACAGGGGAGCGGGAATAATTCACCCCTCCACTTT.

CDR3 DNA: TGCAGCGTTGGAAGGGACTTTGGCTATGGCTACACCTTC. This translates into CSVGRDFGYGYTF. The rearrangement uses TRBV29-1 and TRBJ1-2; maybe TRBD1 (5 bases). This CDR3 is 13 amino acids long. Germline assignment: CDR1 SQVTM and CDR2 ANQGSEA. V was cut by 4 bases and J by 4 bases, with 13 bases left in between.

J is TRBJ2-7 and V is TRBV5-1, with a weak D call TRBD1 (6 bases). The CDR3 is 15 residues long. With 4 bases removed from V and 3 bases from J, the gap between germline ends came to 17 bases. CDR1 is SGHRS and CDR2 is YFSETQ in the germline V gene. CDR3 in amino acids: CASSKAWDINYEQYF. CDR3 nucleotide sequence: TGCGCCAGCAGCAAGGCTTGGGACATCAACTACGAGCAGTACTTC.

The V gene is TRBV30, the J gene TRBJ1-5; 7 nucleotides match TRBD1. CDR1 is GTSNPN and CDR2 is SVGIG in the germline V gene (reference sequence). V lost 1 base, J lost 6 bases, and 6 bases stayed unmatched. This CDR3 spans 14 amino acids. Here the CDR3 DNA reads TGTGCCTGGAGTGATAACAGGGGATCTCAGCCCCAGCATTTT. Amino acid sequence: CAWSDNRGSQPQHF.

This sequence joins TRBV15 and TRBJ2-1; 9 bases map to TRBD2. Losses at the gene ends were 1 base for V and 9 bases for J; bases not matched to a gene: 7. The germline V gene encodes CDR1 LNHNV and CDR2 YYDKDF (reference sequence). This CDR3 has 15 residues. CDR3 amino acids: CATSRAGGGAPEQFF. The CDR3 coding sequence is TGTGCCACCAGCAGAGCGGGCGGGGGGGCCCCTGAGCAGTTCTTC.

The V gene is TRBV6-2 or TRBV6-3, the J gene TRBJ2-4; D gene unclear. Between the trimmed V and J ends, which lost 5 bases and 13 bases, there was a span of 12 bases. Germline V gives CDR1 MNHEY, CDR2 SVGEGT. The CDR3 has 11 residues. Written as DNA, the CDR3 is TGTGCCAGCAGTACCGCCGCGGAACAGTACTTC. This sequence encodes CASSTAAEQYF.

This clone was picked up one time. V usage is TRBV23-1 and J usage is TRBJ1-2; 10 bases are a match to TRBD1. TRBV23-1 falls under the ORF class, with uncertain function. Trimming took 0 bases from V and 3 from J; bases not matched to a gene: 1. The CDR3 contains 15 residues. The CDR3 sequence is CASSQSGTGDYGYTF. The CDR3 DNA sequence: TGCGCCAGCAGTCAATCGGGGACAGGGGACTATGGCTACACCTTC.